The clone carrying this T cell receptor beta chain was observed many times. Antigen unknown. The sample comes from a study of T-cell reconstitution after alpha-beta-depleted transplantation in children. CDR1 MGHRA and CDR2 YSYEKL come from the germline V gene. The CDR3 spans 16 residues. V shed 4 bases and J 3 bases; nucleotides not matched to a gene: 5. Unique molecular identifiers were incorporated into the prepared TCRbeta library. TCRdb reprocessed the PCR reads with MiXCR, giving one entry per CDR3 protein. The sample has around 180,000 distinct CDR3 sequences; over 8.5% are singletons. General study points: For some patients, TCRbeta diversity was high at day 60 because of recipient T cells and thymic progenitors that survived. One year after transplant, T-cell counts and diversity came mostly from newly produced T cells. At around two months after transplant, the alpha-beta T cells were reportedly derived from several hundred expanded clones that came from non-depleted graft cells.

The material sequenced was PBMCs, taken before TCRalphabeta/CD19-depleted stem cell transplant. The TCR sequence derives from a boy aged 2 to 10 with acute myeloid leukemia, due to receive a stem cell transplant. The chain employs TRBV4-1 and TRBJ2-1; TRBD2 matches at 11 bases. As DNA, the CDR3 is TGCGCCAGCAGCCCAACCGGGACTAGCGGCTACAATGAGCAGTTCTTC. It is translated as CASSPTGTSGYNEQFF.